One sample yielded the 25 T cell receptor beta chains listed below, sequenced in a study of blood T cell repertoires in COVID-19. Clones were sequenced by immunoSEQ multiplex PCR, and TCRdb holds only the in-frame ones, with some missing. The sample records under 200,000 clones, 83% being singletons. The sequenced material came from peripheral blood. These receptors originate from a human donor in a cohort sampled during active COVID-19.

This chain links TRBV7-2 with TRBJ2-7; 12 nucleotides line up with TRBD2. V lost 5 bases and J lost 1; bases outside the gene matches: 3. The CDR3 covers 15 residues. Per the germline V gene, CDR1 is SGHTA and CDR2 is FQGNSA. The CDR3 region is CASSPGTSGSYEQYF. The CDR3 bases are TGTGCCAGCAGCCCAGGGACTAGCGGGTCCTACGAGCAGTACTTC.

The chain recombines TRBV28 with TRBJ1-1; D possibly corresponds to TRBD1 (5 bases). Germline CDR1 and CDR2: MDHEN and SYDVKM. There are 12 residues in the CDR3. Trimming left V 8 bases short and J 3 bases short, with 10 bases between. The CDR3 is CASGARYTEAFF. CDR3 bases: TGTGCCAGCGGGGCGAGGTACACTGAAGCTTTCTTT.

This clone has only one observation. This chain joins TRBV4-3 and TRBJ2-2, with 7 bases aligning to TRBD1. This CDR3 has 16 amino acids. The V segment lost 2 bases and the J segment 0 bases; nucleotides outside the gene matches: 3. Germline CDR1 and CDR2: LGHNA and YSLEER. The chain's CDR3 is CASSQKGQTNTGELFF. The CDR3 DNA reads as TGCGCCAGCAGCCAAAAGGGACAGACGAACACCGGGGAGCTGTTTTTT.

The chain employs TRBV7-2 and TRBJ2-2; no firm D call. Trimming cost V 1 base and J 7 bases, with 10 bases left between them. Germline V CDR1 and CDR2: SGHTA, FQGNSA. CDR3 size: 14 residues. The CDR3 spells CASSLGGEYGELFF. The CDR3 nucleotides are TGTGCCAGCAGCTTAGGCGGAGAGTACGGGGAGCTGTTTTTT.

The sample holds one count of this clone. The junction differs from germline at one of its ends, possibly a read error. This chain connects TRBV7-7 to TRBJ2-5; 8 nucleotides align to TRBD2. The CDR3 extends over 15 amino acids. The germline CDR1 and CDR2 sequences are SSHAT and FNYEAQ (reference sequence). The CDR3 DNA reads TGTGCTAGCAGCTTAGCCAGCGGGAGAGGAGAGACCCAGTACTTC. Translation: CASSLASGRGETQYF.

This CDR3 is CAISELGGGGNEQFF. DNA for the CDR3: TGTGCCATCAGTGAGCTTGGCGGGGGGGGGAATGAGCAGTTCTTC. The V call is TRBV10-3, the J call TRBJ2-1; 9 bases fit TRBD2. The CDR3 sequence is 15 residues long. Trimming at V came to 2 bases and at J to 7 bases, leaving 6 bases not matched to a gene. Germline CDR1 and CDR2: ENHRY and SYGVKD.

The V gene is TRBV18, the J gene TRBJ2-7; no clear D gene. Trimming left V 5 bases short and J 2 bases short, with 10 bases between. This CDR3 region has 13 residues. From germline, CDR1 is KGHSH and CDR2 LQKENI. CDR3 amino acids: CASSYEQTYEQYF. The CDR3 nucleotides are TGTGCCAGCTCATACGAACAGACCTACGAGCAGTACTTC.

The chain employs TRBV6-2 or TRBV6-3 and TRBJ2-2; 7 nucleotides align to TRBD1. CDR1 MNHEY and CDR2 SVGEGT come from the germline V gene. The V and J ends lost 0 bases and 2 bases, in that order; junction bases with no gene match: 12. CDR3 length equals 19 residues. The CDR3 nucleotides are TGTGCCAGCAGTTACTCGAATGCCGGGACAGCAGTTAACACCGGGGAGCTGTTTTTT. Translated, it gives CASSYSNAGTAVNTGELFF.

The genes are TRBV5-4 and TRBJ2-5; the D is unclear. The V gene lost 5 bases and the J gene lost 1 base, with 12 bases spanning the gap. This CDR3 contains 14 residues. CDR1 SGHNT and CDR2 YYREEE come from the germline V gene (reference sequence). For the CDR3, the DNA is TGTGCCAGCAGTCGGCCCTCGGGCCAAGAGACCCAGTACTTC. Its protein is CASSRPSGQETQYF.

This rearrangement joins TRBV28 to TRBJ2-7; a weak D match, TRBD2 (7 bases). The germline gives CDR1 MDHEN, CDR2 SYDVKM. Between the trimmed V and J ends, which lost 4 bases and 0 bases, there was a span of 25 bases. The CDR3 sequence is 19 residues long. In nucleotides, the CDR3 is TGTGCCAGCAGTTCTTCCCCCGCCCGAGGGGGGGCCTACTCCTACGAGCAGTACTTC. Protein: CASSSSPARGGAYSYEQYF.

The chain carries TRBV21-1 and TRBJ2-4; the table gives TRBD1 as D, unverified against the DNA. TRBV21-1 is termed a pseudogene. The CDR3 has 15 amino acids. The chain's CDR3 is CASSPVDIAKNIQYF. As DNA, the CDR3 is TGTGCCAGCAGCCCGGTCGACATCGCCAAAAACATTCAGTACTTC.

This chain links TRBV10-3 with TRBJ1-3, with no clear D. V lost 0 bases and J lost 4, with 7 bases in between. This CDR3 has 14 residues. In germline, CDR1 is ENHRY, CDR2 SYGVKD. The CDR3 bases are TGTGCCATCAGTGAGTCGACTACGGGAAACACCATATATTTT. It specifies CAISESTTGNTIYF.

This rearrangement joins TRBV3-1 (or the pseudogene TRBV3-2) to TRBJ1-4; a weak D match, TRBD1 (5 bases). CDR3 length equals 16 residues. The V gene's germline CDR1 is LGHDT and CDR2 YNNKEL (reference sequence). V dropped 0 bases and J dropped 0 bases, with 8 bases sitting between them. The CDR3 reads CASSQEGASTNEKLFF. CDR3 DNA: TGTGCCAGCAGCCAAGAAGGGGCGTCAACTAATGAAAAACTGTTTTTT.

The chain employs TRBV5-6 and TRBJ2-7; possible D gene TRBD1, 6 bases. CDR3 length: 15 residues. Looked up from germline, CDR1 is SGHDT and CDR2 is YYEEEE. Trimming took off 4 bases at V and 2 bases at J, with 16 bases between the two ends. The CDR3 spells CASSEGWTDPYEQYF. DNA of the CDR3: TGTGCCAGCAGCGAGGGGTGGACAGATCCCTACGAGCAGTACTTC.

The chain recombines TRBV29-1 with TRBJ2-7, with TRBD2 identical over 12 bases. Germline CDR1 and CDR2: SQVTM and ANQGSEA. Trimming took 3 bases from V and 2 from J; bases not matched to a gene: 5. This CDR3 is built from 15 residues. The CDR3 protein is CSVEGTSGPTYEQYF. In DNA, the CDR3 is TGCAGCGTTGAGGGGACTAGCGGGCCGACCTACGAGCAGTACTTC.

This sequence joins TRBV14 and TRBJ1-1; D call uncertain. V shed 2 bases and J shed 2 bases, with 3 bases lying between them. The CDR3 runs 12 residues. Per the germline V gene, CDR1 is SGHDN and CDR2 is FVKESK. CDR3 DNA sequence: TGTGCCAGCAGCCAACTTAACACTGAAGCTTTCTTT. This encodes CASSQLNTEAFF.

This chain joins TRBV25-1 and TRBJ1-2; D is possibly TRBD1 (5 bases). Germline V gene sequence: CDR1 MGHDK, CDR2 SYGVNS. Trimming removed 3 bases from V and 4 bases from J, with 9 bases in between. The CDR3 is 13 amino acids. The CDR3 loop reads CASSDTGFYGYTF. Written as DNA, the CDR3 is TGTGCCAGCAGTGACACAGGCTTCTATGGCTACACCTTC.

This clone has only a few counts. J is TRBJ2-7 and V is TRBV7-9, with D possibly TRBD2 on 6 matching bases. Trimming left V 4 bases short and J 0 bases short, with 10 bases between. Germline CDR1 SEHNR, CDR2 FQNEAQ (reference sequence). The CDR3 contains 14 residues. Written as DNA, the CDR3 is TGTGCCAGCAGCTCCCATAGCGGCTCCTACGAGCAGTACTTC. Protein product: CASSSHSGSYEQYF.

The chain combines TRBV9 with TRBJ2-7; 9 bases are shared with TRBD2. There are 15 residues in the CDR3. Germline values: CDR1 SGDLS, CDR2 YYNGEE. Trimming at V came to 2 bases and at J to 2 bases, leaving 5 bases not matched to a gene. The CDR3 here is CASSVGASGTYEQYF. The DNA of the CDR3 is TGTGCCAGCAGCGTGGGTGCTAGCGGGACCTACGAGCAGTACTTC.

The chain recombines TRBV7-8 with TRBJ2-7; 10 bases fit TRBD2. Trimming cost V 7 bases and J 1 base; bases outside gene matches: 4. The germline gives CDR1 SGHVS, CDR2 FQNEAQ. There are 14 residues in the CDR3. The CDR3 nucleotides are TGTGCCAGCACCCCACTAGCGGGATCCTACGAGCAGTACTTC. Its protein is CASTPLAGSYEQYF.

The rearrangement uses TRBV6-1 and TRBJ2-7; D not certain. V lost 0 bases to trimming and J lost 3 bases, with 6 bases between them. The CDR3 has 13 amino acids. Germline assignment: CDR1 MNHNS and CDR2 SASEGT. CDR3 nucleotides: TGTGCCAGCAGTGAAGCGAACGGCTACGAGCAGTACTTC. This translates into CASSEANGYEQYF.

This chain links TRBV7-2 with TRBJ1-5; possible D gene TRBD1, 6 bases. The CDR3 loop spans 16 amino acids. The V end was cut by 0 bases, the J end by 2 bases, with 11 bases between. The germline gives CDR1 SGHTA, CDR2 FQGNSA. CDR3 coding DNA: TGTGCCAGCAGCTTAGCGACGGCAGGGGGCAATCAGCCCCAGCATTTT. Protein sequence: CASSLATAGGNQPQHF. The complete variable domain, with remaining parts taken from reference TRBV7-2 and TRBJ1-5, reads GAGVSQSPSNKVTEKGKDVELRCDPISGHTALYWYRQSLGQGLEFLIYFQGNSAPDKSGLPSDRFSAERTGGSVSTLTIQRTQQEDSAVYLCASSLATAGGNQPQHFGDGTRLSIL.

The chain couples TRBV10-1 to TRBJ2-5; D perhaps matches TRBD1 (5 bases). V dropped 0 bases and J dropped 0 bases, with 5 bases sitting between them. Looked up from germline, CDR1 is WNHNN and CDR2 is SYGVQD (reference sequence). The CDR3 is 14 amino acids. The CDR3 reads CASSESGHQETQYF. The CDR3 coding sequence is TGCGCCAGCAGTGAGTCGGGGCACCAAGAGACCCAGTACTTC.

Written as DNA, the CDR3 is TGCAGCGTTGTCCTTTGGAGAGGGGGGAACACTGAAGCTTTCTTT. As protein: CSVVLWRGGNTEAFF. The chain carries TRBV29-1 and TRBJ1-1; a weak D match, TRBD1 (6 bases). Trimming stripped 4 bases from V and 1 base from J, with 16 bases between. Germline V gives CDR1 SQVTM, CDR2 ANQGSEA. The CDR3 runs 15 residues.

This chain connects TRBV7-2 to TRBJ1-1; no clear D gene. The CDR3 length is 14 residues. CDR1 and CDR2 (germline): SGHTA, FQGNSA. Trimming left V 2 bases short and J 4 bases short, with 11 bases between. CDR3 protein: CASSLTSGGTEAFF. The CDR3 nucleotides are TGTGCCAGCAGCTTAACCTCCGGCGGCACTGAAGCTTTCTTT.